This TCR beta chain came from a study of blood T cell repertoires in COVID-19. Whole-study context: Sample material is recorded as cDNA or gDNA derived from T cells, B-cell-depleted T cells, or PBMCs.

Trimming at V came to 0 bases and at J to 1 base, leaving 9 bases not matched to a gene. CDR1 SGDLS and CDR2 YYNGEE come from the germline V gene. The CDR3 has 17 residues. In the study's own analysis: Estimates of nucleated cell counts were drawn from the amplification of reference gene primers. TCRdb's table, derived via immunoSEQ multiplex PCR, lists solely in-frame clones and lacks some. V, J and clone size are taken as reported in that table, and D and trimming were inferred from the DNA itself. The table includes 140,000 to 150,000 clones, around 87% detected once. The J gene is TRBJ2-7, the V gene TRBV9; TRBD2 aligns across 8 bases. Sequences were obtained from peripheral blood. The sequence derives from a man older than 75 with acute or convalescent COVID-19. CDR3 nucleotide sequence: TGTGCCAGCAGCGTAGCTAGCGGGTTGAGCGGTTCCTACGAGCAGTACTTC. Amino acid sequence: CASSVASGLSGSYEQYF.